This T cell receptor (beta chain) comes out of a study of T cell changes during pregnancy in multiple sclerosis. Only in-frame clones appear in the TCRdb table, and some are missing; sequencing was by immunoSEQ multiplex PCR. The sample holds approximately 34,000 clones; 90% to 95% are singletons and the top ten take roughly 0.44%. The germline V gene has CDR1 MNHEY and CDR2 SMNVEV (reference sequence). The ends were cut back, 2 bases at V and 8 bases at J, with 24 bases in the middle. The CDR3 spans 17 residues. The rearrangement links TRBV27 to TRBJ1-2; D remains ambiguous. The sequencing here drew on CD4+ T cells from peripheral blood mononuclear cells, taken after pregnancy. The TCR was taken from a female donor with multiple sclerosis, enrolled in a pregnancy study. This CDR3 reads CASSLTGPRAPPGGYTF. For the CDR3, the DNA is TGTGCCAGCAGTTTAACCGGGCCGAGGGCACCGCCGGGGGGCTACACCTTC.